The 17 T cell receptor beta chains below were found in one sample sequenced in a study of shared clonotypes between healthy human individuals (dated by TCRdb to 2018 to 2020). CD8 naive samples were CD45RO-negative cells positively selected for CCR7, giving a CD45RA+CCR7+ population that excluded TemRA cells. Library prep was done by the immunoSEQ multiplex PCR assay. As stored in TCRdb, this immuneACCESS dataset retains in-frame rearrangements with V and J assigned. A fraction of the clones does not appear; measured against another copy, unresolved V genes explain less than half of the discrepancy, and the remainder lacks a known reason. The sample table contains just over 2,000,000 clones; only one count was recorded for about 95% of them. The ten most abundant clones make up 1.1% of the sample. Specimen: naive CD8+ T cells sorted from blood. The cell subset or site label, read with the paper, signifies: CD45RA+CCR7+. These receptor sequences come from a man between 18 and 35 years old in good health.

The CDR3 region is CASSEPRSGKRGDTEAFF. The CDR3 nucleotides are TGCGCCAGCAGTGAGCCCCGATCGGGGAAGAGGGGAGACACTGAAGCTTTCTTT. J is TRBJ1-1 and V is TRBV10-1; possible D gene TRBD1, 5 bases. CDR1 and CDR2 (germline): WNHNN, SYGVQD (reference sequence). This CDR3 has 18 residues. V lost 2 bases and J lost 3, with 22 bases in between.

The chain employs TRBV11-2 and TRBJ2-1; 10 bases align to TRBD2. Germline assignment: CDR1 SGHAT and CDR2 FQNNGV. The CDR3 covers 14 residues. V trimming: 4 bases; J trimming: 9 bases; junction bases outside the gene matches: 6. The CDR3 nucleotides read TGTGCCAGCAGCTACGGAGCGGGGGGGCTTGAGCAGTTCTTC. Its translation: CASSYGAGGLEQFF. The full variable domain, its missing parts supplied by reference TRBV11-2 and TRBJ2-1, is EAGVAQSPRYKIIEKRQSVAFWCNPISGHATLYWYQQILGQGPKLLIQFQNNGVVDDSQLPKDRFSAERLKGVDSTLKIQPAKLEDSAVYLCASSYGAGGLEQFFGPGTRLTVL.

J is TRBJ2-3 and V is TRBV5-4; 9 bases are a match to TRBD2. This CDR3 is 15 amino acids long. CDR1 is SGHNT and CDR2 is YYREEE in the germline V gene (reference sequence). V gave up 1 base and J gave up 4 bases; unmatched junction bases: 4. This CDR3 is CASSLRAGGADTQYF. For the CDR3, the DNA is TGTGCCAGCAGCTTGAGAGCGGGAGGCGCAGATACGCAGTATTTT.

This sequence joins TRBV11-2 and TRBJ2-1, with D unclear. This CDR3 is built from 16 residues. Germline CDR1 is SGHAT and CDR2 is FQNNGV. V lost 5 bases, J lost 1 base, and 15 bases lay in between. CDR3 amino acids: CASSHDWTSSYNEQFF. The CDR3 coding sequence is TGTGCCAGCAGCCACGACTGGACGAGTTCCTACAATGAGCAGTTCTTC.

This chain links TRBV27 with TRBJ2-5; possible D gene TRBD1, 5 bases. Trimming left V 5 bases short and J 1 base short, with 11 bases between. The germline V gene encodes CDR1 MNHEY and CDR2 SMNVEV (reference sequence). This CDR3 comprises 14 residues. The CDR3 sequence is CASSHQGIQETQYF. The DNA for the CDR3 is TGTGCCAGCAGTCATCAGGGAATCCAAGAGACCCAGTACTTC.

The chain's CDR3 is CASSLAETSTDTQYF. CDR3 in DNA: TGTGCCAGCAGCTTAGCGGAAACTAGCACAGATACGCAGTATTTT. The V gene is TRBV5-6, the J gene TRBJ2-3; D is perhaps TRBD2 (5 bases). The germline V and J ends were trimmed by 2 bases and 0 bases, with 10 bases remaining between them. The V gene's germline CDR1 is SGHDT and CDR2 YYEEEE. The CDR3 totals 15 residues.

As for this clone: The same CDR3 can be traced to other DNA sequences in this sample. For the CDR3, the DNA is TGTGCCAGCAGTTTATCCGGCTCCTACGAGCAGTACTTC. It specifies CASSLSGSYEQYF. The chain recombines TRBV27 with TRBJ2-7, with D hard to call. Germline V gene lookup returns CDR1 MNHEY and CDR2 SMNVEV (reference sequence). The CDR3 length is 13 residues. The ends were cut back, 0 bases at V and 0 bases at J, with 3 bases in the middle.

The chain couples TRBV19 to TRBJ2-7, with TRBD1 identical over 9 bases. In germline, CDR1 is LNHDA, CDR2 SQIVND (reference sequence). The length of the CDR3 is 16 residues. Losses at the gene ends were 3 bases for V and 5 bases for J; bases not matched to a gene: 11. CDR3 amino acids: CASSIGTGSNLHEQYF. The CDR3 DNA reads TGTGCCAGTAGTATTGGGACAGGGAGTAATCTACACGAGCAGTACTTC.

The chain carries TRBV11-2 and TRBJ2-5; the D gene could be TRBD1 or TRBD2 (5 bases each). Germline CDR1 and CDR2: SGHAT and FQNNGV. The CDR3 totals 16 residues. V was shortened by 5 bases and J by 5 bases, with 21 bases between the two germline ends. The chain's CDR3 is CASSPQLGKGLETQYF. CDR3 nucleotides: TGTGCCAGCAGCCCCCAACTAGGGAAGGGGTTGGAGACCCAGTACTTC.

The chain's CDR3 is CASSVVSSGSPYNEQFF. CDR3 coding DNA: TGTGCCAGCAGCGTAGTCTCTAGCGGGAGCCCCTACAATGAGCAGTTCTTC. The chain joins TRBV9 to TRBJ2-1; 10 nucleotides agree with TRBD2. This CDR3 is built from 17 residues. The ends lost 0 bases at V and 2 bases at J; junction bases unmatched: 5. Germline CDR1 SGDLS, CDR2 YYNGEE.

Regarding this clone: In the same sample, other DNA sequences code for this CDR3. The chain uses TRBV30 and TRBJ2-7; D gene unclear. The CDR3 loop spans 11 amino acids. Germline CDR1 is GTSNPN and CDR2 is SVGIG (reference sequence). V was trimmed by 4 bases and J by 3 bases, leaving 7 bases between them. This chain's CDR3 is CAWTSSYEQYF. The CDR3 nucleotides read TGTGCCTGGACCTCTAGCTACGAGCAGTACTTC.

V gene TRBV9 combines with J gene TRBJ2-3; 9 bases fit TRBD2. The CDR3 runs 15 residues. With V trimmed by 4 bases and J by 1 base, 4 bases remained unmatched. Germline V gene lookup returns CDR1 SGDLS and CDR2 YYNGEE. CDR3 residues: CASSFRTSGTDTQYF. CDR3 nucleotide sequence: TGTGCCAGCAGCTTTAGGACTAGCGGCACAGATACGCAGTATTTT.

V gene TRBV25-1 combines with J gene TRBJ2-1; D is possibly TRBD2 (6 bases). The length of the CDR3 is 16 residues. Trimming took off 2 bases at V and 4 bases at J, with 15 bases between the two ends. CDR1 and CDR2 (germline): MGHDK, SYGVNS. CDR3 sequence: CASSEEVGGAYNEQFF. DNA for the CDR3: TGTGCCAGCAGTGAAGAAGTGGGGGGAGCGTACAATGAGCAGTTCTTC.

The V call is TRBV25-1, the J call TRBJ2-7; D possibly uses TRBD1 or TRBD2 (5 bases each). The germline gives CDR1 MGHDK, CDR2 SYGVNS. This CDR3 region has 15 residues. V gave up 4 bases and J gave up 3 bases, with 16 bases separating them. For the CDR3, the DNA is TGTGCCAGCAGTGCCCCGGGACGAGGTCACTACGAGCAGTACTTC. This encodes CASSAPGRGHYEQYF.

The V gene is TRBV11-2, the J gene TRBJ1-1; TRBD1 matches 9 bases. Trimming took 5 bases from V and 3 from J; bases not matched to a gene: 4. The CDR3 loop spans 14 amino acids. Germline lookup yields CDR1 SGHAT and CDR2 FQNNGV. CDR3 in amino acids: CASSETGGDTEAFF. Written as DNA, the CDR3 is TGTGCCAGCAGCGAGACAGGGGGGGACACTGAAGCTTTCTTT.

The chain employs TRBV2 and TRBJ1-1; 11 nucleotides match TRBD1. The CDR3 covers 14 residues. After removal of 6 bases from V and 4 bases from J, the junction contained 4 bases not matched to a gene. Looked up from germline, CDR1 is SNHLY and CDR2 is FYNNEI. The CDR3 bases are TGTGCCAGCAGGGACAGGGGGCCGATCACTGAAGCTTTCTTT. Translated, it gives CASRDRGPITEAFF. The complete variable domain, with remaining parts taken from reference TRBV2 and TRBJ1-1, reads EPEVTQTPSHQVTQMGQEVILRCVPISNHLYFYWYRQILGQKVEFLVSFYNNEISEKSEIFDDQFSVERPDGSNFTLKIRSTKLEDSAMYFCASRDRGPITEAFFGQGTRLTVV.

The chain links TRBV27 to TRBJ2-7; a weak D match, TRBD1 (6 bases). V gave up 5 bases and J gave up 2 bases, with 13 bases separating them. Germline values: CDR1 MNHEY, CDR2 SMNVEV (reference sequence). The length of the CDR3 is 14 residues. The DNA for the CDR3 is TGTGCCAGCAGTCCTTCGACAGGAGCCTACGAGCAGTACTTC. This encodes CASSPSTGAYEQYF.